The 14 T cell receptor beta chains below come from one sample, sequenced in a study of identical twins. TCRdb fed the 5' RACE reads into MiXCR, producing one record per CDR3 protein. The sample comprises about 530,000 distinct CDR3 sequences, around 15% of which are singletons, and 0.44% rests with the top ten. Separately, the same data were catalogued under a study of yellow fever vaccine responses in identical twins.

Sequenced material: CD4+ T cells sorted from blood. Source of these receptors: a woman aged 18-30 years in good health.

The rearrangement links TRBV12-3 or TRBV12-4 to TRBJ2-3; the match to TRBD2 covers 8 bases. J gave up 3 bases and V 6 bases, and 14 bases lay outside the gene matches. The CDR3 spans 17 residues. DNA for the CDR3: TGTGCCAGCAGGTCCCCGCGGGGGGCCTCTGAAACAGATACGCAGTATTTT. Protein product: CASRSPRGASETDTQYF.

CDR3 coding DNA: TGCAGCGTTGAAAGGGCACAGGATAAGGGCTACACCTTC. Protein product: CSVERAQDKGYTF. The genes are TRBV29-1 and TRBJ1-2; weak D call: TRBD1 (5 bases). The ends were cut back, 2 bases at V and 8 bases at J, with 15 bases in the middle. Germline lookup yields CDR1 SQVTM and CDR2 ANQGSEA. The CDR3 covers 13 residues.

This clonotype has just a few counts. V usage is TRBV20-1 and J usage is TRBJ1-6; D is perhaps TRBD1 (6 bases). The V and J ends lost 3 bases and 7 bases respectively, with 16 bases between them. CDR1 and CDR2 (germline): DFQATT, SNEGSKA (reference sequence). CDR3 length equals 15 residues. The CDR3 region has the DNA TGCAGTGCTAGCCAACAGGGAAGAGAGAATTCACCCCTCCACTTT. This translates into CSASQQGRENSPLHF.

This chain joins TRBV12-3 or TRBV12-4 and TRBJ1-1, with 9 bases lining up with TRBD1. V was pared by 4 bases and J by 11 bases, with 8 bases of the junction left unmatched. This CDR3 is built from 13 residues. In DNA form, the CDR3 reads TGTGCCAGCAGTTCCGAGGGGACAGGGAGGGCTTTCTTT. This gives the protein CASSSEGTGRAFF.

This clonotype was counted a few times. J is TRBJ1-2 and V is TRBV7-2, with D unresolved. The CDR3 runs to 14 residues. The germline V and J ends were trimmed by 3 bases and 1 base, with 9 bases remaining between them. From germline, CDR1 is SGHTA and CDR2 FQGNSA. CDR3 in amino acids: CASSFGQVNYGYTF. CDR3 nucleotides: TGTGCCAGCAGCTTCGGGCAGGTTAACTATGGCTACACCTTC.

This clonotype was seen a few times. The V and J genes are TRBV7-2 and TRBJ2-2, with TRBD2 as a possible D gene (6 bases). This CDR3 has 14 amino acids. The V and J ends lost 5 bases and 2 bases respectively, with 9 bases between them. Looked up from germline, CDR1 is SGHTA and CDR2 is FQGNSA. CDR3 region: CASSRTTNTGELFF. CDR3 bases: TGTGCCAGCAGCCGGACTACCAACACCGGGGAGCTGTTTTTT.

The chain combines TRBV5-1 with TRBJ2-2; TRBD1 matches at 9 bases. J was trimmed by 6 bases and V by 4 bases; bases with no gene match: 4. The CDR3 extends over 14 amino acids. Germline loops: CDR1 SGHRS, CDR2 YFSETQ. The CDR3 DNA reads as TGCGCCAGCAGCCAGGACAGGGGATCCGGGGAGCTGTTTTTT. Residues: CASSQDRGSGELFF.

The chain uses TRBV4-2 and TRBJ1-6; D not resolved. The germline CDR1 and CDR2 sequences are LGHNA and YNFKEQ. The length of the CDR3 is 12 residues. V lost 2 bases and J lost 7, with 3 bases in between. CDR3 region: CASSQQNSPLHF. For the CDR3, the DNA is TGTGCCAGCAGCCAACAAAATTCACCCCTCCACTTT.

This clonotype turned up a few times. The CDR3 loop reads CASSFMGGTEAFF. The CDR3 bases are TGTGCCAGCAGTTTTATGGGGGGGACTGAAGCTTTCTTT. The chain couples TRBV12-3 or TRBV12-4 to TRBJ1-1, with D perhaps matching TRBD1 (5 bases). The CDR3 sequence is 13 residues long. The germline V and J ends were trimmed by 3 bases and 5 bases, with 10 bases remaining between them.

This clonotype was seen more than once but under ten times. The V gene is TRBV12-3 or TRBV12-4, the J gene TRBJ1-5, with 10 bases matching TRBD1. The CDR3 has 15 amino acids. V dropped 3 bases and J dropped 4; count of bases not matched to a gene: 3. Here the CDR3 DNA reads TGTGCCAGCAGTTTGGACAGGGGGAATAATCAGCCCCAGCATTTT. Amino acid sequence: CASSLDRGNNQPQHF.

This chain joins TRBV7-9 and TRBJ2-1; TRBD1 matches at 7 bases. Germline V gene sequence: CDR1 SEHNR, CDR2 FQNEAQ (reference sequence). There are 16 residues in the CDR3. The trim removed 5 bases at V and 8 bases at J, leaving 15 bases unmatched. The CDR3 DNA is TGTGCCAGCAGCCCACAGGGGCTTCGGGGACAATATGAGCAGTTCTTC. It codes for CASSPQGLRGQYEQFF.

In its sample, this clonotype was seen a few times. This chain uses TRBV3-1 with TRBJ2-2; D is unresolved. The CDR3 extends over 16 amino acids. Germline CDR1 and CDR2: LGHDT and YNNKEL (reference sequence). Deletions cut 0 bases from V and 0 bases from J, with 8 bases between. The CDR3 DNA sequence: TGTGCCAGCAGCCAAGAACTGGTCGCGAACACCGGGGAGCTGTTTTTT. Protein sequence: CASSQELVANTGELFF.

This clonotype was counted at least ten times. The CDR3 region is CASSLGLPGGNEQFF. Here the CDR3 DNA reads TGTGCCAGCAGCCTCGGGCTCCCTGGGGGCAATGAGCAGTTCTTC. This chain joins TRBV7-3 and TRBJ2-1; D is perhaps TRBD1 or TRBD2 (5 bases each). Trimming removed 5 bases from V and 6 bases from J, with 17 bases in between. Germline assignment: CDR1 SGHTA and CDR2 FQGTGA. The CDR3 loop spans 15 amino acids.

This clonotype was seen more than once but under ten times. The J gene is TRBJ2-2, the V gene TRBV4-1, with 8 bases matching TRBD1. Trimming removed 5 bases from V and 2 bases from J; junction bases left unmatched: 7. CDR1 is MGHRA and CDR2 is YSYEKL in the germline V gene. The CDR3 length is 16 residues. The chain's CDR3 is CASSVSGQGNTGELFF. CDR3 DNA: TGCGCCAGCAGCGTTAGTGGACAGGGTAACACCGGGGAGCTGTTTTTT.